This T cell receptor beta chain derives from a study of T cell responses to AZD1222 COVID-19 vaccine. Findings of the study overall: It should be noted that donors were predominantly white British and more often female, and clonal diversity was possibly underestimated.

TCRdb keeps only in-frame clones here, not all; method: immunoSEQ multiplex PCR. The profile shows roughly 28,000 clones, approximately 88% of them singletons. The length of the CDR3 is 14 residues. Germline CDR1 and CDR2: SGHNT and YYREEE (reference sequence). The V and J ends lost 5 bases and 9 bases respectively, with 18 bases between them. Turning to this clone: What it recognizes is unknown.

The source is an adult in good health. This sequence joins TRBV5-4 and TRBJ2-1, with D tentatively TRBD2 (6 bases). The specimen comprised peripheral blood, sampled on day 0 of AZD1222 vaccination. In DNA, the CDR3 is TGTGCCAGCAGTCCGGGGGAGGTTCGCGGTGAGCAGTTCTTC. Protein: CASSPGEVRGEQFF.